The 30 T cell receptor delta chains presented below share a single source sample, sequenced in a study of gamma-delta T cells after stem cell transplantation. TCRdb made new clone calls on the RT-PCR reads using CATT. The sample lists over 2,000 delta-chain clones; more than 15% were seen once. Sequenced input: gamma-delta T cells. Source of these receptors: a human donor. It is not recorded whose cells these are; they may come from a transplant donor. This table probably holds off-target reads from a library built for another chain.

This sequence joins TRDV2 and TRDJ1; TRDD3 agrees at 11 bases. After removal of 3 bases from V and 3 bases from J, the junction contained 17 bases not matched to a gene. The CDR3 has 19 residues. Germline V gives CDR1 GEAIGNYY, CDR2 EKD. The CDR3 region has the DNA TGTGCCTGTGACCCGCTTACTGGGGGATATCGGGAAGGCGCCGATAAACTCATCTTT. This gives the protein CACDPLTGGYREGADKLIF.

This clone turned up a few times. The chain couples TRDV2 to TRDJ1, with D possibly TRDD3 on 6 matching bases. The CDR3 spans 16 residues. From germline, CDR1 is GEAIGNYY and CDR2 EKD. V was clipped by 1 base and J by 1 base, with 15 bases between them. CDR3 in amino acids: CACDTVESWGTDKLIF. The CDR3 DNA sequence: TGTGCCTGTGACACGGTGGAGTCCTGGGGCACCGATAAACTCATCTTT.

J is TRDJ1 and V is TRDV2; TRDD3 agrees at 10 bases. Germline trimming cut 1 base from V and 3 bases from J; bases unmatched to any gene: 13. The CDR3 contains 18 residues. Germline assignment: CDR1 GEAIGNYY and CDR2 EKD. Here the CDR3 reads CACDTVHGGYSRADKLIF. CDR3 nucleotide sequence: TGTGCCTGTGACACGGTCCATGGGGGATACAGTCGTGCCGATAAACTCATCTTT.

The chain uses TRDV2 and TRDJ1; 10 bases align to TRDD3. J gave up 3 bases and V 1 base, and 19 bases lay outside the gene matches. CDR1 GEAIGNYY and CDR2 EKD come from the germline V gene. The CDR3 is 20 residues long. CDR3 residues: CACDTAPIEWGIPQADKLIF. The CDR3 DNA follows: TGTGCCTGTGACACGGCTCCTATAGAATGGGGGATACCCCAGGCCGATAAACTCATCTTT.

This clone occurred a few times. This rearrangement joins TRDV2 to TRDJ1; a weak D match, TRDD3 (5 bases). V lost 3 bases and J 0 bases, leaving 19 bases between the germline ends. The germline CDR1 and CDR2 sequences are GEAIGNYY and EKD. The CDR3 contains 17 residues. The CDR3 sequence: CACDLVTGGPHTDKLIF. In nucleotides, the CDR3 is TGTGCCTGTGACTTAGTCACCGGGGGTCCTCACACCGATAAACTCATCTTT.

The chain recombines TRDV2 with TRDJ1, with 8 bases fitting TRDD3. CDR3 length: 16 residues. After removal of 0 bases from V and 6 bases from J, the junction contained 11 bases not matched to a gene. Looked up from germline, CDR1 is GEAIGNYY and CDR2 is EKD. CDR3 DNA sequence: TGTGCCTGTGACACCGTAGGGGATACCCCTCACTATAAACTCATCTTT. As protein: CACDTVGDTPHYKLIF.

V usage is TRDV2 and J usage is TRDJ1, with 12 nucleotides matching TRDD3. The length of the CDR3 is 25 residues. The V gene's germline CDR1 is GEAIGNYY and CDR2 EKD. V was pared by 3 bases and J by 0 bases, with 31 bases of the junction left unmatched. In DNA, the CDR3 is TGTGCCTGTGACCCACTAGCAGCTAGGACAAGAAACTGGGGGATACTTCCTCAGTACACCGATAAACTCATCTTT. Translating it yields CACDPLAARTRNWGILPQYTDKLIF.

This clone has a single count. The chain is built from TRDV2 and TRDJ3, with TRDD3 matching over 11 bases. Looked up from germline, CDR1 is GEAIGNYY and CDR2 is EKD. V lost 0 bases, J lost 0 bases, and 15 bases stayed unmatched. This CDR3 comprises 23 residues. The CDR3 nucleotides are TGTGCCTGTGACACCGGGGGCATGGGGGATACGGGGCCAGGCTCCTGGGACACCCGACAGATGTTTTTC. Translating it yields CACDTGGMGDTGPGSWDTRQMFF.

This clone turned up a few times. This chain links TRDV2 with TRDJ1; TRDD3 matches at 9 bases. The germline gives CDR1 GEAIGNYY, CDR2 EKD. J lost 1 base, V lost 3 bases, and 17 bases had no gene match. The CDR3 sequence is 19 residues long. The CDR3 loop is CACDSVKIEGDTVTDKLIF. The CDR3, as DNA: TGTGCCTGTGACTCCGTCAAGATCGAGGGGGATACAGTCACCGATAAACTCATCTTT.

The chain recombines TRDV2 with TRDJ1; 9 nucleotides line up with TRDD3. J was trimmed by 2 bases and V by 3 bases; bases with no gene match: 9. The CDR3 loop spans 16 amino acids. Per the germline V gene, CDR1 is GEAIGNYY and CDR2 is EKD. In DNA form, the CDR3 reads TGTGCCTGTGACGGGGTACTGGGGGACGGGACCGATAAACTCATCTTT. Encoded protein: CACDGVLGDGTDKLIF.

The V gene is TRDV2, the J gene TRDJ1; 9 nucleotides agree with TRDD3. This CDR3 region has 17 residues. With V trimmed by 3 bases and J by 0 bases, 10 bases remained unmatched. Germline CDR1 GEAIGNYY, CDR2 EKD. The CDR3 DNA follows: TGTGCCTGTGACCCCGCTGGGGGATTGGGGTACACCGATAAACTCATCTTT. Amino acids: CACDPAGGLGYTDKLIF.

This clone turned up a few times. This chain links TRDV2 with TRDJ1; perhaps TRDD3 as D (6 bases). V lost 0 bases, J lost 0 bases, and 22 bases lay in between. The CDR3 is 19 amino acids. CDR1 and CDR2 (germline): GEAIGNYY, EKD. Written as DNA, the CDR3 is TGTGCCTGTGACACCTTGGAGGGGGACCCGAAAGCGTACACCGATAAACTCATCTTT. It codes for CACDTLEGDPKAYTDKLIF.

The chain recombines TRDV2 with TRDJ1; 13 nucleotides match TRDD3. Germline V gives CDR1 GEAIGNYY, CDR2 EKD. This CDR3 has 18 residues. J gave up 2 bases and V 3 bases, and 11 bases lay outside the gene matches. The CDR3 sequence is CACDAILGDTAGTDKLIF. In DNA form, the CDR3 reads TGTGCCTGTGACGCGATACTGGGGGATACGGCGGGAACCGATAAACTCATCTTT.

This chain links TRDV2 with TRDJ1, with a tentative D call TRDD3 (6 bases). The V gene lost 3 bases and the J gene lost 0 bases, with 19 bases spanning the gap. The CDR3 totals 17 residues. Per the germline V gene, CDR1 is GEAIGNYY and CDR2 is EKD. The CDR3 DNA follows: TGTGCCTGTGACTCTATGGGGGGTCCACATAACACCGATAAACTCATCTTT. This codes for CACDSMGGPHNTDKLIF.

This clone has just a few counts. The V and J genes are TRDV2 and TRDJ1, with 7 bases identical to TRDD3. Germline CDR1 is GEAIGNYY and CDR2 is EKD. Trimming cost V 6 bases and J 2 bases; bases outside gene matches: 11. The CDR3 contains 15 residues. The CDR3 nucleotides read TGTGCCTGTAAGGAGATGGGGGACACTACCGATAAACTCATCTTT. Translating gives CACKEMGDTTDKLIF.

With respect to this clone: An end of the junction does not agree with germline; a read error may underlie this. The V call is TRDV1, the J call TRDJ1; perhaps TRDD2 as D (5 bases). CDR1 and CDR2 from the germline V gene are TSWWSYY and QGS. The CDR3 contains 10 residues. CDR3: CALGELVLTF. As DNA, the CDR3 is TGTGCTCTTGGGGAACTAGTTCTCACCTTC.

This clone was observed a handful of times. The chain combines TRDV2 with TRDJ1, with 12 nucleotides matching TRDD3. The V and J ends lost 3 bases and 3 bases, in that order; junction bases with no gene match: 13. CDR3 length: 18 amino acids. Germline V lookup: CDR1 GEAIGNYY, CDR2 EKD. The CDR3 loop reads CACDSVSNWGIQADKLIF. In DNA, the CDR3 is TGTGCCTGTGACTCCGTGTCCAACTGGGGGATACAGGCCGATAAACTCATCTTT.

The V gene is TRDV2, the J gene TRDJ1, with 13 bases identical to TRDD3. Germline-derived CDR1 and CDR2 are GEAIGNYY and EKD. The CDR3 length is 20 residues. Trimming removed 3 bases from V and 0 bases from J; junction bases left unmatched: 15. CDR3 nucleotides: TGTGCCTGTGACTCAGTCCGACTGGGGGATACGCTTGGGGACACCGATAAACTCATCTTT. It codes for CACDSVRLGDTLGDTDKLIF.

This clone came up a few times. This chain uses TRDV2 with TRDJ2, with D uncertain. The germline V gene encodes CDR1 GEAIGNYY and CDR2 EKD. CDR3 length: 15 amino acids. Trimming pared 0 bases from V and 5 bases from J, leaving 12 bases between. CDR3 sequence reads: CACDTVDPGTAQLFF. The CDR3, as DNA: TGTGCCTGTGACACCGTAGACCCGGGAACAGCACAACTCTTCTTT.

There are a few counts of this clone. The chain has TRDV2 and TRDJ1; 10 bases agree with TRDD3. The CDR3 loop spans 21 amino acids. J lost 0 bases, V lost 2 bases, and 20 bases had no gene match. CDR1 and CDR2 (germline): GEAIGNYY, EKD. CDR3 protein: CACDKIPYGGTGGSNTDKLIF. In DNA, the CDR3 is TGTGCCTGTGACAAAATACCCTACGGAGGTACTGGGGGATCGAACACCGATAAACTCATCTTT.

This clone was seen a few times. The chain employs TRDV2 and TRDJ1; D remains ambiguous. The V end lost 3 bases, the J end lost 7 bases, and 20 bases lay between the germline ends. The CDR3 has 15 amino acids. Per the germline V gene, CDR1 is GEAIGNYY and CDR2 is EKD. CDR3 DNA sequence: TGTGCCTGTGACTACACCGGAGGAAACTCGGGTAAACTCATCTTT. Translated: CACDYTGGNSGKLIF.

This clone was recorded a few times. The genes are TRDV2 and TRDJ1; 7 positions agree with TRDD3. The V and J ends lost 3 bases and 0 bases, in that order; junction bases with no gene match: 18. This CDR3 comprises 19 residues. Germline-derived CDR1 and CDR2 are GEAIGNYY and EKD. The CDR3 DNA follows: TGTGCCTGTGACCCCCTTCTTTCCGAGGGGGATCGTTACACCGATAAACTCATCTTT. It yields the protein CACDPLLSEGDRYTDKLIF.

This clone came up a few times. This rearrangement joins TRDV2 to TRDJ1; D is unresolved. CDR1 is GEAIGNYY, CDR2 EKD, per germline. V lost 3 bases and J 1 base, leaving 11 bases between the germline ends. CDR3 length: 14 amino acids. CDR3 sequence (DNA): TGTGCCTGTGACGTTCTCGGGTCCACCGATAAACTCATCTTT. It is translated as CACDVLGSTDKLIF.

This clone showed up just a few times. The CDR3, as DNA: TGTGCCTGTGACGCAGTCGCTTCCTACGTTACTGGGGGAACAGACACCGATAAACTCATCTTT. This gives the protein CACDAVASYVTGGTDTDKLIF. The gene calls are TRDV2 and TRDJ1; D is perhaps TRDD3 (9 bases). Deletions cut 3 bases from V and 0 bases from J, with 31 bases between. The CDR3 runs 21 residues. Germline assignment: CDR1 GEAIGNYY and CDR2 EKD.

CDR3 region: CACDTLGEKTDKLIF. CDR3 in DNA: TGTGCCTGTGACACACTGGGGGAAAAAACCGATAAACTCATCTTT. V and J are TRDV2 and TRDJ1; TRDD3 agrees at 9 bases. CDR1 is GEAIGNYY, CDR2 EKD, per germline. V shed 1 base, J shed 2 bases, and the junction held 4 bases outside the gene matches. The CDR3 runs 15 residues.

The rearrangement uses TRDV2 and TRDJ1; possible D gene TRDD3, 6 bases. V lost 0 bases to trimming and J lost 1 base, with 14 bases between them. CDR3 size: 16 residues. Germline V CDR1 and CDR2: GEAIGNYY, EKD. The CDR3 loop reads CACDTVMGVLTDKLIF. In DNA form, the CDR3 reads TGTGCCTGTGACACCGTTATGGGGGTCCTCACCGATAAACTCATCTTT.

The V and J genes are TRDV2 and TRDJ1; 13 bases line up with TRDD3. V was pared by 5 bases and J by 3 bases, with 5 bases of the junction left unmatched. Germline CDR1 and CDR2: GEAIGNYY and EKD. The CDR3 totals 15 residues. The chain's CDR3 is CACVLLGDTSDKLIF. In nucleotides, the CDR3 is TGTGCCTGTGTCCTACTGGGGGATACGTCCGATAAACTCATCTTT.

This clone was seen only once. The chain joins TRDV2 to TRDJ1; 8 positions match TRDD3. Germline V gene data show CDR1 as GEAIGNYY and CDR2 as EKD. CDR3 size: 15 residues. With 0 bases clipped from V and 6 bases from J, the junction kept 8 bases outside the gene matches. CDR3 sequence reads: CACDTAGGGSNKLIF. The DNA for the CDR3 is TGTGCCTGTGACACCGCAGGTGGGGGATCCAATAAACTCATCTTT.

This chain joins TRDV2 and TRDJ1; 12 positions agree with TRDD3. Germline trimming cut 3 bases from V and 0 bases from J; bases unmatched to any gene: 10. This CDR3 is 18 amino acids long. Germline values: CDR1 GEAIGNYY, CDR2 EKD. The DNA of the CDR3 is TGTGCCTGTGACCCACTGGGGGATACCGTCGGAGACACCGATAAACTCATCTTT. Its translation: CACDPLGDTVGDTDKLIF.

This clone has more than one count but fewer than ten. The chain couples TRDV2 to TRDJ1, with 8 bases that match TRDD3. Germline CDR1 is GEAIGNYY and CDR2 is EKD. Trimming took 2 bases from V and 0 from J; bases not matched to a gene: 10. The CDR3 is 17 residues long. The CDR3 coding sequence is TGTGCCTGTGACAGGGTTACTGGGGGCCGGTACACCGATAAACTCATCTTT. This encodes CACDRVTGGRYTDKLIF.